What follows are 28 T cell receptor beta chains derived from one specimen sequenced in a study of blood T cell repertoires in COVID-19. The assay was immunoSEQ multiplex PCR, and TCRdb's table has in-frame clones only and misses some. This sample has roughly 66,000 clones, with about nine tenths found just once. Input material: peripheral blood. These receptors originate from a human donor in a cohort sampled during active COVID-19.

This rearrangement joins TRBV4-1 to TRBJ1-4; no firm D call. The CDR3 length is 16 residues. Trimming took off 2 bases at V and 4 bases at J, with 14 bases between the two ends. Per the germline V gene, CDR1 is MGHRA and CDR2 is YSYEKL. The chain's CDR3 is CASSQLQTDYNEKLFF. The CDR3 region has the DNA TGCGCCAGCAGCCAACTACAGACGGATTATAATGAAAAACTGTTTTTT.

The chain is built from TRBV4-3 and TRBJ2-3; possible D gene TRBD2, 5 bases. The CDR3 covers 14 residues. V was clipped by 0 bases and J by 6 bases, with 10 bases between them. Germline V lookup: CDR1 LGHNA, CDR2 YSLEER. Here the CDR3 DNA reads TGCGCCAGCAGCCAAGAAGCTAGCCAGGATACGCAGTATTTT. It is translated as CASSQEASQDTQYF.

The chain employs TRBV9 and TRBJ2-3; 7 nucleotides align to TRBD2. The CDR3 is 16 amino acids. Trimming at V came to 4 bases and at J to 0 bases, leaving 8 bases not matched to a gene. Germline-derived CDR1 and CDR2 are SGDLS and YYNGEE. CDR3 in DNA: TGTGCCAGCAGCCCATGGGGAGGGCCTAGCACAGATACGCAGTATTTT. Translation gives CASSPWGGPSTDTQYF.

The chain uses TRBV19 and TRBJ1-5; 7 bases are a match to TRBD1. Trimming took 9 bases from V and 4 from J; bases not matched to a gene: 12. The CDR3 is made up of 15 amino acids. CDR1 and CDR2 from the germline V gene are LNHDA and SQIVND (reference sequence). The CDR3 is CASLMRGQGNQPQHF. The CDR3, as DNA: TGTGCCAGCCTCATGAGGGGGCAGGGGAATCAGCCCCAGCATTTT.

The CDR3 spells CATSETLDRYNEQFF. The CDR3 nucleotides are TGTGCCACCAGTGAGACTTTGGACAGGTACAATGAGCAGTTCTTC. V is TRBV24-1 and J is TRBJ2-1; TRBD1 matches 7 bases. The junction had 6 bases not matched to a gene; V was cut back by 4 bases and J by 4 bases. The CDR3 length is 15 residues. Germline V gives CDR1 KGHDR, CDR2 SFDVKD.

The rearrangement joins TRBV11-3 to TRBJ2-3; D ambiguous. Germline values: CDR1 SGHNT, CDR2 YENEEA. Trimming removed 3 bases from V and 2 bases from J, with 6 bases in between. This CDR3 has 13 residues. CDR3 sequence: CASSFVDTDTQYF. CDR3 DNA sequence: TGTGCCAGCAGCTTCGTAGACACAGATACGCAGTATTTT.

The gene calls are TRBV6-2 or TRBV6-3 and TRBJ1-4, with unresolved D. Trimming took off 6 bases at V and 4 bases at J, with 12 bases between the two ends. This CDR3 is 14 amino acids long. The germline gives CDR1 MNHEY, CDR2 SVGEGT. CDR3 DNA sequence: TGTGCCAGCAGCCATCGGGGAGATAATGAAAAACTGTTTTTT. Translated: CASSHRGDNEKLFF.

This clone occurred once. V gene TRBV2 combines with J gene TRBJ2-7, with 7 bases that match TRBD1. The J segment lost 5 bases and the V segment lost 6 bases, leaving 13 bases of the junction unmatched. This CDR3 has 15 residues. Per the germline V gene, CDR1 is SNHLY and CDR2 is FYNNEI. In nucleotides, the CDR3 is TGTGCCAGCAGGTCACAGGGGCTTCCTTCCAACGAGCAGTACTTC. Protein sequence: CASRSQGLPSNEQYF.

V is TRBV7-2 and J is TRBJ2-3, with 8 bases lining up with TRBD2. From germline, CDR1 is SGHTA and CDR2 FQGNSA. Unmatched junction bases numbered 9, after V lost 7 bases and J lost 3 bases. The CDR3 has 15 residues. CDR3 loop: CASTLGLANTDTQYF. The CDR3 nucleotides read TGTGCCAGCACCCTCGGACTAGCTAATACAGATACGCAGTATTTT.

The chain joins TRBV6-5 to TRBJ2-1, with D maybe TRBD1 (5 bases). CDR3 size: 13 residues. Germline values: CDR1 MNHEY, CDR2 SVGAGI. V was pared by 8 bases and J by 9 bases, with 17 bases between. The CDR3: CASRRKGSGEQFF. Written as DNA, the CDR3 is TGTGCCAGCCGTCGGAAGGGGTCGGGTGAGCAGTTCTTC.

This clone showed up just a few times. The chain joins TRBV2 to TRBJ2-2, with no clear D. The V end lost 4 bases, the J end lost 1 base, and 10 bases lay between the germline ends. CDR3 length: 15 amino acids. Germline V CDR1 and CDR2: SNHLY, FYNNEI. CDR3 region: CASSVSLENTGELFF. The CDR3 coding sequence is TGTGCCAGCAGTGTCTCCCTAGAGAACACCGGGGAGCTGTTTTTT.

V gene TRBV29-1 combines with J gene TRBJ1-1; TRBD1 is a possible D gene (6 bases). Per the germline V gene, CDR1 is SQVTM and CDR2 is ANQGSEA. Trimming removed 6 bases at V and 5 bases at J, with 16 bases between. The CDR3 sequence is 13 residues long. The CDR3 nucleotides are TGCAGCGTGGATAACAGGGTCCGGACTGAAGCTTTCTTT. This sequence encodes CSVDNRVRTEAFF.

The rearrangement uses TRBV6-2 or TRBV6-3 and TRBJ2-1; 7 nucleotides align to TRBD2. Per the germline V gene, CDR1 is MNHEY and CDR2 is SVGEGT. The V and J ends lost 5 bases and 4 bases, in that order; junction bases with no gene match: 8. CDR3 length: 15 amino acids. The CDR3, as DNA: TGTGCCAGCAGTGCCGGGACTACGATTTACAATGAGCAGTTCTTC. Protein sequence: CASSAGTTIYNEQFF.

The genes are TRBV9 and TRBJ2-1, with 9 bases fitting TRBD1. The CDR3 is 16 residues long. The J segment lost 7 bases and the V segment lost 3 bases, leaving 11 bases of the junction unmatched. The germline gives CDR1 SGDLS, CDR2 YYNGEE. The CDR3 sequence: CASSEQKGQGRNEQFF. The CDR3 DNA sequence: TGTGCCAGCAGCGAGCAAAAGGGACAGGGAAGGAATGAGCAGTTCTTC.

DNA of the CDR3: TGTGCCAGCAGTCGAACTAGGATCAGGAACATAAATGAGCAGTTCTTC. Encoded protein: CASSRTRIRNINEQFF. The V call is TRBV6-6, the J call TRBJ2-1; D perhaps matches TRBD2 (5 bases). CDR1 and CDR2 (germline): MNHNY, SVGAGI (reference sequence). V shed 5 bases and J shed 7 bases, with 21 bases lying between them. The CDR3 totals 16 residues.

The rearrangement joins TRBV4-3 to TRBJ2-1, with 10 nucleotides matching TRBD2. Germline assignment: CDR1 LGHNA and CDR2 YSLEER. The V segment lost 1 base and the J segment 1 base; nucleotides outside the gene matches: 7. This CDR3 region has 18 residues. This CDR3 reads CASSQGSGRAGSYNEQFF. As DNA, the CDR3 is TGCGCCAGCAGCCAAGGAAGCGGGAGGGCCGGGTCCTACAATGAGCAGTTCTTC.

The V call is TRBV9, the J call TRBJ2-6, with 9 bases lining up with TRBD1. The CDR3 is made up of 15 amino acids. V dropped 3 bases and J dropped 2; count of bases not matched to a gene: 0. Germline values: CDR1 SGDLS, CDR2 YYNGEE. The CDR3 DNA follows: TGTGCCAGCAGCGGACAGGGGGCTGGGGCCAACGTCCTGACTTTC. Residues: CASSGQGAGANVLTF.

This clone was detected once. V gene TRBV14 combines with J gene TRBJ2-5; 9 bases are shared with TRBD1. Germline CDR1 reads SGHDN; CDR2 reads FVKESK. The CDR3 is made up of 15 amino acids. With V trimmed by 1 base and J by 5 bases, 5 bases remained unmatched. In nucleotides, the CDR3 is TGTGCCAGCAGCCAAGGACAGGGGGTGGCGGAGACCCAGTACTTC. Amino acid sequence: CASSQGQGVAETQYF.

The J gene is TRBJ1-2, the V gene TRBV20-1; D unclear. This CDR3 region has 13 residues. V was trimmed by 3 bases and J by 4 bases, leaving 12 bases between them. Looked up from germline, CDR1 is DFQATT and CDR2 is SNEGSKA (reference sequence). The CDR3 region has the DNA TGCAGTGCTAGTATTAGGGAGAGCTATGGCTACACCTTC. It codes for CSASIRESYGYTF.

CDR3 residues: CASSEEAGYQETQYF. In nucleotides, the CDR3 is TGTGCCAGCAGTGAAGAGGCAGGGTACCAAGAGACCCAGTACTTC. J is TRBJ2-5 and V is TRBV6-1, with D possibly matching TRBD1 (5 bases). The CDR3 has 15 residues. Germline lookup yields CDR1 MNHNS and CDR2 SASEGT. V lost 1 base to trimming and J lost 0 bases, with 9 bases between them.

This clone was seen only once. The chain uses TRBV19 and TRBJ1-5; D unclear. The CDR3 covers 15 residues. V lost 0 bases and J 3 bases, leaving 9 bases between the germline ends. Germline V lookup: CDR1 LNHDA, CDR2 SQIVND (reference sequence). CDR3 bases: TGTGCCAGTAGTATAGATCGGGATTTCAATCAGCCCCAGCATTTT. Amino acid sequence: CASSIDRDFNQPQHF.

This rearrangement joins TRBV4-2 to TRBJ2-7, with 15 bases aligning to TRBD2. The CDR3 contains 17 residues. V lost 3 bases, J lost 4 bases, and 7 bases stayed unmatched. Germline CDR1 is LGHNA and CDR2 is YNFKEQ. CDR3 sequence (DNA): TGTGCCAGCAGCCAGGGGACTAGCGGGAGGCCCCCGTACGAGCAGTACTTC. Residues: CASSQGTSGRPPYEQYF.

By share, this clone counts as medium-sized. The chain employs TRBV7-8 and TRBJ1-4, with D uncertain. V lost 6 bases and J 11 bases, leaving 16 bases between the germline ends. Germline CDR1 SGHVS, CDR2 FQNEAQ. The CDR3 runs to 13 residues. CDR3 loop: CASRRVMGGKLFF. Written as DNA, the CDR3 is TGTGCCAGCAGGCGGGTGATGGGAGGGAAACTGTTTTTT.

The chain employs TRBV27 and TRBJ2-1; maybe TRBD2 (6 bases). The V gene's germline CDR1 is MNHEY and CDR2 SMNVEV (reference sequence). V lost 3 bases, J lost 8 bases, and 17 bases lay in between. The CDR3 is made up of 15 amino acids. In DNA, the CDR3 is TGTGCCAGCAGTTTCATGGGACTGCAAGGAGATGAGCAGTTCTTC. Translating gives CASSFMGLQGDEQFF.

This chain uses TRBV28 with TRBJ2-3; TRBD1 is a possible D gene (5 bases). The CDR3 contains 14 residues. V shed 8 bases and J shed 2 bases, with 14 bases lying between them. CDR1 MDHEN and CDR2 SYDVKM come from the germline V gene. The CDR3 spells CASLDRATTDTQYF. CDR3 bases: TGTGCCAGCCTTGACAGAGCCACCACAGATACGCAGTATTTT.

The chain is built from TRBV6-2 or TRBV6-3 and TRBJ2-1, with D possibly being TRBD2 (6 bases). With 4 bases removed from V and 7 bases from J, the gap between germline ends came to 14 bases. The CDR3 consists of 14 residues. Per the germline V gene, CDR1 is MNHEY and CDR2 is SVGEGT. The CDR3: CASSWGLPVNEQFF. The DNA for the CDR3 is TGTGCCAGCAGTTGGGGACTCCCGGTGAATGAGCAGTTCTTC.

The CDR3, as DNA: TGCGCCAGCAGCTCCATGCCGAGGAACACTGAAGCTTTCTTT. It codes for CASSSMPRNTEAFF. The V call is TRBV5-1, the J call TRBJ1-1; D remains unclear. Deletions cut 3 bases from V and 1 base from J, with 10 bases between. CDR3 length: 14 amino acids. The germline CDR1 and CDR2 sequences are SGHRS and YFSETQ.

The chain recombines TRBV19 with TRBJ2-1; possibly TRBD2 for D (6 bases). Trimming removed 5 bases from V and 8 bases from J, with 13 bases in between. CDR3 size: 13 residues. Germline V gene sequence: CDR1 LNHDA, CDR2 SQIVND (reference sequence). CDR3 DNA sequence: TGTGCCAGTAGTCCCCCCTGGGACTATGAGCAGTTCTTC. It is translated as CASSPPWDYEQFF.